A single sample gave rise to the 24 T cell receptor beta chains below, sequenced in a study of lymphopenia after photon versus proton radiotherapy. Clones were sequenced by immunoSEQ multiplex PCR, and TCRdb holds only the in-frame ones, with some missing. The data show some 70,000 clones, approximately 87% seen once. Here the sequenced sample was peripheral blood, taken from a patient treated with proton-based radiotherapy. The receptors were gathered from a man older than 75 with esophageal cancer.

The chain uses TRBV5-1 and TRBJ2-1, with D unclear. The CDR3 sequence is 12 residues long. The germline gives CDR1 SGHRS, CDR2 YFSETQ. Trimming took 2 bases from V and 7 from J, leaving 7 bases between them. The CDR3 here is CASSFWVNEQFF. The CDR3 DNA follows: TGCGCCAGCAGCTTCTGGGTGAATGAGCAGTTCTTC. Supplemented by reference TRBV5-1 and TRBJ2-1, the full variable domain reads KAGVTQTPRYLIKTRGQQVTLSCSPISGHRSVSWYQQTPGQGLQFLFEYFSETQRNKGNFPGRFSGRQFSNSRSEMNVSTLELGDSALYLCASSFWVNEQFFGPGTRLTVL.

The genes are TRBV5-5 and TRBJ2-7, with 12 bases lining up with TRBD2. The J segment lost 6 bases and the V segment lost 8 bases, leaving 9 bases of the junction unmatched. CDR1 and CDR2 from the germline V gene are SGHKS and YYEKEE (reference sequence). CDR3 length: 14 amino acids. In nucleotides, the CDR3 is TGTGCCAGTTCGACTAGCGGGAGTTCGGGCGAGCAGTACTTC. Protein product: CASSTSGSSGEQYF.

The chain couples TRBV6-6 to TRBJ2-5, with 10 bases matching TRBD2. The tail of the sequence fits TRBJ2-7 better, so the J call may be wrong. This CDR3 spans 13 amino acids. Germline V gene sequence: CDR1 MNHNY, CDR2 SVGAGI (reference sequence). The CDR3 sequence is CASTPSGRYEQYF. The CDR3 DNA is TGTGCCAGCACCCCTAGCGGGAGATACGAGCAGTACTTC.

This chain uses TRBV12-5 with TRBJ2-1, with D perhaps matching TRBD1 (7 bases). The ends were cut back, 0 bases at V and 5 bases at J, with 17 bases in the middle. The CDR3 is 17 amino acids. The germline CDR1 and CDR2 sequences are LGHNT and FRNRAP. CDR3 residues: CASGLVLFRGVDNEQFF. CDR3 coding DNA: TGTGCTAGTGGTTTGGTACTATTCAGGGGGGTTGACAATGAGCAGTTCTTC.

The CDR3 coding sequence is TGTGCCAGCAGTGAACCAGGGGCGGCCTACGAGCAGTACTTC. The encoded protein is CASSEPGAAYEQYF. The chain uses TRBV2 and TRBJ2-7; maybe TRBD1 (6 bases). The V end lost 2 bases, the J end lost 2 bases, and 10 bases lay between the germline ends. The CDR3 is 14 amino acids. Germline CDR1 is SNHLY and CDR2 is FYNNEI.

The chain combines TRBV7-9 with TRBJ2-2, with D perhaps given as TRBD1 or TRBD2 (5 bases each). The CDR3 consists of 14 residues. The V end was cut by 10 bases, the J end by 0 bases, with 12 bases between. Per the germline V gene, CDR1 is SEHNR and CDR2 is FQNEAQ (reference sequence). The CDR3 region has the DNA TGTGCCACCTCAAGAGGGGCGAACACCGGGGAGCTGTTTTTT. This gives the protein CATSRGANTGELFF.

Concerning this clone: One end of the junction fails to match germline, which may point to a read error. The J gene is TRBJ2-5, the V gene TRBV19, with 7 bases lining up with TRBD1. This CDR3 spans 15 amino acids. The germline V gene encodes CDR1 LNHDA and CDR2 SQIVND (reference sequence). In DNA form, the CDR3 reads TGTGCCAGTAGTCACCGGGACAGATACCACGAGACCCAGTACTTC. Amino acids: CASSHRDRYHETQYF. Supplemented by reference TRBV19 and TRBJ2-5, the full variable domain reads DGGITQSPKYLFRKEGQNVTLSCEQNLNHDAMYWYRQDPGQGLRLIYYSQIVNDFQKGDIAEGYSVSREKKESFPLTVTSAQKNPTAFYLCASSHRDRYHETQYFGPGTRLLVL.

V is TRBV7-2 and J is TRBJ2-3, with 8 bases lining up with TRBD2. Germline V lookup: CDR1 SGHTA, CDR2 FQGNSA. This CDR3 has 16 residues. After removal of 2 bases from V and 2 bases from J, the junction contained 6 bases not matched to a gene. The CDR3 DNA reads as TGTGCCAGCAGCTTATTCGGGGGGGGCTCCACAGATACGCAGTATTTT. It specifies CASSLFGGGSTDTQYF.

The chain joins TRBV27 to TRBJ2-7; either TRBD1 or TRBD2 may supply D (5 bases each). Germline assignment: CDR1 MNHEY and CDR2 SMNVEV (reference sequence). The CDR3 extends over 13 amino acids. Trimming pared 3 bases from V and 3 bases from J, leaving 9 bases between. This chain's CDR3 is CASSFTGLYEQYF. The CDR3 coding sequence is TGTGCCAGCAGTTTCACGGGGCTCTACGAGCAGTACTTC.

The CDR3 sequence: CASSPRSSSGNTIYF. CDR3 sequence (DNA): TGTGCCAGCAGCCCCCGCTCAAGCTCTGGAAACACCATATATTTT. This chain links TRBV9 with TRBJ1-3, with D uncertain. Germline V lookup: CDR1 SGDLS, CDR2 YYNGEE. There are 15 residues in the CDR3. V lost 4 bases and J 0 bases, leaving 11 bases between the germline ends.

The CDR3 coding sequence is TGCGCCAGCAGCCAAGAATGGAGCGGGAGGGTCGGGGTGCCAGATACGCAGTATTTT. It yields the protein CASSQEWSGRVGVPDTQYF. This sequence joins TRBV4-3 and TRBJ2-3, with 10 bases matching TRBD2. The CDR3 sequence is 19 residues long. J gave up 4 bases and V 0 bases, and 13 bases lay outside the gene matches. The germline gives CDR1 LGHNA, CDR2 YSLEER.

The chain has TRBV7-2 and TRBJ1-1; 8 nucleotides align to TRBD1. V lost 2 bases to trimming and J lost 9 bases; unmatched junction nucleotides: 8. Germline V lookup: CDR1 SGHTA, CDR2 FQGNSA. CDR3 length: 14 amino acids. CDR3 DNA sequence: TGTGCCAGCAGCTTAAACCCCCGGACAGGGAAAGCTTTCTTT. This gives the protein CASSLNPRTGKAFF.

The V and J genes are TRBV30 and TRBJ2-7; D may be TRBD2 (6 bases). Trimming stripped 6 bases from V and 3 bases from J, with 18 bases between. The CDR3 sequence is 14 residues long. CDR1 is GTSNPN and CDR2 is SVGIG in the germline V gene (reference sequence). The CDR3 nucleotides are TGTGCCTGCCTTTGGGGCGGGGTAGGCTACGAGCAGTACTTC. Amino acids: CACLWGGVGYEQYF.

This clone was counted a single time. The CDR3 nucleotides read TGTGCCAGCAGTTACTCGATGGACTACGAGCAGTACTTC. It specifies CASSYSMDYEQYF. The V gene is TRBV6-5, the J gene TRBJ2-7; D unresolved. The CDR3 runs to 13 residues. The V and J ends lost 0 bases and 3 bases respectively, with 6 bases between them. Germline V gene data show CDR1 as MNHEY and CDR2 as SVGAGI.

This chain links TRBV30 with TRBJ1-1; 7 positions agree with TRBD1. CDR3 size: 11 residues. Germline CDR1 GTSNPN, CDR2 SVGIG (reference sequence). The V gene end was trimmed by 3 bases and the J gene end by 10 bases; junction bases not matched to a gene: 5. CDR3 DNA sequence: TGTGCCTGGAGCCGGGACAGTGGAGCTTTCTTT. This encodes CAWSRDSGAFF.

The CDR3 reads CASRREGLTGELFF. Here the CDR3 DNA reads TGTGCCAGCAGGCGGGAGGGCCTAACCGGGGAGCTGTTTTTT. This chain joins TRBV6-5 and TRBJ2-2; 9 bases map to TRBD2. Germline V gives CDR1 MNHEY, CDR2 SVGAGI. Trimming cost V 6 bases and J 5 bases; bases outside gene matches: 4. The CDR3 loop spans 14 amino acids.

The J gene is TRBJ2-5, the V gene TRBV6-1; D possibly corresponds to TRBD1 (6 bases). The J call may be mistaken, given a closer DNA end match to TRBJ2-7. From germline, CDR1 is MNHNS and CDR2 SASEGT. The CDR3 consists of 12 residues. This CDR3 is CASSTGWDEQYF. CDR3 nucleotides: TGTGCCAGCAGTACAGGGTGGGACGAGCAGTACTTC.

This sequence joins TRBV7-2 and TRBJ1-5; D gene unclear. V lost 1 base to trimming and J lost 3 bases, with 7 bases between them. The germline V gene has CDR1 SGHTA and CDR2 FQGNSA. The CDR3 is made up of 14 amino acids. The CDR3 region is CASSLERYNQPQHF. The CDR3, as DNA: TGTGCCAGCAGCTTAGAAAGATACAATCAGCCCCAGCATTTT.

The rearrangement links TRBV7-9 to TRBJ2-7, with 10 nucleotides matching TRBD2. The CDR3 is 14 residues long. The germline gives CDR1 SEHNR, CDR2 FQNEAQ (reference sequence). V shed 5 bases and J 1 base; nucleotides not matched to a gene: 2. The CDR3 DNA reads as TGTGCCAGCAGCCCTAGCGGGGGTTCCTACGAGCAGTACTTC. Translating it yields CASSPSGGSYEQYF.

Only a few counts were recorded for this clone. The J gene is TRBJ1-2, the V gene TRBV5-1; D not resolved. V dropped 7 bases and J dropped 4 bases, with 11 bases sitting between them. This CDR3 is built from 12 residues. Germline V gives CDR1 SGHRS, CDR2 YFSETQ. The CDR3 DNA sequence: TGCGCCAGCCGATTGGAGGCCTATGGCTACACCTTC. This encodes CASRLEAYGYTF.

V is TRBV5-6 and J is TRBJ2-1, with 13 bases lining up with TRBD2. V trimming: 4 bases; J trimming: 2 bases; junction bases outside the gene matches: 9. Germline V gene data show CDR1 as SGHDT and CDR2 as YYEEEE. The CDR3 has 18 amino acids. The CDR3 DNA is TGTGCCAGCAGCCCGATAGGACTAGCGGGAGTGCCCTACAATGAGCAGTTCTTC. It encodes CASSPIGLAGVPYNEQFF. The variable domain in full, with the rest retrieved from reference TRBV5-6 and TRBJ2-1, is DAGVTQSPTHLIKTRGQQVTLRCSPKSGHDTVSWYQQALGQGPQFIFQYYEEEERQRGNFPDRFSGHQFPNYSSELNVNALLLGDSALYLCASSPIGLAGVPYNEQFFGPGTRLTVL.

The CDR3 DNA reads TGTGCCAGCAGCTGGACTAGCGGATTGGAGACCCAGTACTTC. It translates to CASSWTSGLETQYF. V usage is TRBV7-2 and J usage is TRBJ2-5; 10 bases line up with TRBD2. The CDR3 has 14 residues. Germline V gene lookup returns CDR1 SGHTA and CDR2 FQGNSA. V dropped 4 bases and J dropped 5; count of bases not matched to a gene: 4. Filled out from reference TRBV7-2 and TRBJ2-5, the complete variable domain reads GAGVSQSPSNKVTEKGKDVELRCDPISGHTALYWYRQSLGQGLEFLIYFQGNSAPDKSGLPSDRFSAERTGGSVSTLTIQRTQQEDSAVYLCASSWTSGLETQYFGPGTRLLVL.

V and J are TRBV7-8 and TRBJ2-3; D is undetermined. The CDR3 is 16 residues long. Between the trimmed V and J ends, which lost 0 bases and 3 bases, there was a span of 13 bases. Germline CDR1 is SGHVS and CDR2 is FQNEAQ. The CDR3 DNA sequence: TGTGCCAGCAGCTTAGCTTGGCCGAGAGAGACAGATACGCAGTATTTT. Protein product: CASSLAWPRETDTQYF. Complete variable domain (other parts from reference TRBV7-8 and TRBJ2-3): GAGVSQSPRYKVAKRGQDVALRCDPISGHVSLFWYQQALGQGPEFLTYFQNEAQLDKSGLPSDRFFAERPEGSVSTLKIQRTQQEDSAVYLCASSLAWPRETDTQYFGPGTRLTVL.

The rearrangement joins TRBV4-3 to TRBJ2-1; 11 bases are shared with TRBD2. Germline V gene sequence: CDR1 LGHNA, CDR2 YSLEER. The junction had 7 bases not matched to a gene; V was cut back by 4 bases and J by 5 bases. This CDR3 contains 16 residues. The CDR3 nucleotides are TGCGCCAGCAGCCCGTCCCCTAGCGGGGGGAACAATGAGCAGTTCTTC. It translates to CASSPSPSGGNNEQFF.